These 18 T cell receptor beta chains came from one sample sequenced in a study of cytomegalovirus exposure and HLA in healthy donors. With 60 Vbeta and 13 Jbeta primers, the PCR was carried out. The repertoire was sequenced with immunoSEQ multiplex PCR; TCRdb's copy has only in-frame clones and lacks some. This sample has roughly 170,000 clones, with less than 90% found just once. The sequencing input was PBMCs. The receptors were gathered from a man younger than 45 in good health and CMV-seronegative.

V usage is TRBV28 and J usage is TRBJ2-7; D unresolved. V lost 6 bases, J lost 2 bases, and 14 bases lay in between. This CDR3 comprises 14 residues. Germline values: CDR1 MDHEN, CDR2 SYDVKM. CDR3 sequence: CASSLSHPTYEQYF. CDR3 coding DNA: TGTGCCAGCAGCCTCTCACACCCAACCTACGAGCAGTACTTC.

The genes are TRBV7-6 and TRBJ2-5; 7 bases agree with TRBD2. Germline V gene lookup returns CDR1 SGHVS and CDR2 FNYEAQ. Unmatched junction bases numbered 5, after V lost 5 bases and J lost 5 bases. This CDR3 comprises 13 residues. CDR3 in DNA: TGTGCCAGCAGCCGGACGGGGGGTGAGACCCAGTACTTC. It codes for CASSRTGGETQYF.

The chain joins TRBV6-1 to TRBJ1-1; unclear D gene. The germline V gene has CDR1 MNHNS and CDR2 SASEGT. With 0 bases removed from V and 4 bases from J, the gap between germline ends came to 9 bases. This CDR3 is built from 14 residues. The CDR3, as DNA: TGTGCCAGCAGTGAAGCAGGAGGGAGCACTGAAGCTTTCTTT. This encodes CASSEAGGSTEAFF.

The V call is TRBV15, the J call TRBJ2-3; 7 bases line up with TRBD2. This CDR3 has 16 residues. Trimming cost V 1 base and J 4 bases; bases outside gene matches: 8. CDR1 and CDR2 from the germline V gene are LNHNV and YYDKDF (reference sequence). CDR3 region: CATSRVYGLGADTQYF. The CDR3 bases are TGTGCCACCAGCAGAGTTTATGGACTAGGGGCAGATACGCAGTATTTT.

The chain combines TRBV7-3 with TRBJ1-3, with D unresolved. Germline V gene sequence: CDR1 SGHTA, CDR2 FQGTGA. The CDR3 consists of 18 residues. The V end lost 4 bases, the J end lost 0 bases, and 19 bases lay between the germline ends. In DNA, the CDR3 is TGTGCCAGCAGCTCCCCCTTTGCTGCCAGGCACTCTGGAAACACCATATATTTT. Its protein product is CASSSPFAARHSGNTIYF.

This clone has a count of ten or more. The chain recombines TRBV6-1 with TRBJ2-3; TRBD1 matches 9 bases. CDR3 length: 15 residues. The trim removed 1 base at V and 2 bases at J, leaving 1 base unmatched. The germline V gene encodes CDR1 MNHNS and CDR2 SASEGT. The CDR3 region is CASSEGTGDTDTQYF. The CDR3 nucleotides read TGTGCCAGCAGTGAAGGGACAGGGGACACAGATACGCAGTATTTT.

The chain uses TRBV5-1 and TRBJ1-2; D might be TRBD1 (5 bases). Germline V gene sequence: CDR1 SGHRS, CDR2 YFSETQ. This CDR3 is built from 15 residues. V lost 3 bases and J lost 8, with 20 bases in between. CDR3 residues: CASSSGLPGRGGYTF. The CDR3, as DNA: TGCGCCAGCAGCTCGGGACTTCCGGGGCGCGGGGGCTACACCTTC.

The chain joins TRBV4-2 to TRBJ2-5; 15 bases align to TRBD2. Germline-derived CDR1 and CDR2 are LGHNA and YNFKEQ. V was clipped by 4 bases and J by 4 bases; unmatched bases: 13. The CDR3 runs 19 residues. For the CDR3, the DNA is TGTGCCAGCAGCCGTGGACTAGCGGGGGGGCCGAGGTTCACAGAGACCCAGTACTTC. Translating gives CASSRGLAGGPRFTETQYF.

The rearrangement links TRBV2 to TRBJ2-7, with 13 bases identical to TRBD2. The V and J ends lost 2 bases and 4 bases, in that order; junction bases with no gene match: 8. The germline gives CDR1 SNHLY, CDR2 FYNNEI. This CDR3 region has 17 residues. This CDR3 is CASSEWGTSGTIYEQYF. The CDR3 bases are TGTGCCAGCAGTGAATGGGGGACTAGCGGGACCATATACGAGCAGTACTTC.

As concerns this clone: Distinct nucleotide sequences in the sample also encode this CDR3. The rearrangement links TRBV18 to TRBJ1-1, with TRBD1 identical over 10 bases. The trim removed 6 bases at V and 5 bases at J, leaving 6 bases unmatched. The CDR3 is 14 amino acids. Germline CDR1 reads KGHSH; CDR2 reads LQKENI. The CDR3 region has the DNA TGTGCCAGCTCGCCATGGACAGGGGGTACTGAAGCTTTCTTT. Residues: CASSPWTGGTEAFF.

V is TRBV7-8 and J is TRBJ2-5; D may be TRBD1 (5 bases). Trimming stripped 0 bases from V and 1 base from J, with 18 bases between. Germline CDR1 reads SGHVS; CDR2 reads FQNEAQ. The CDR3 sequence is 18 residues long. CDR3 region: CASSLAQSPTGTQETQYF. The CDR3 nucleotides read TGTGCCAGCAGCTTAGCTCAGTCTCCCACAGGAACCCAAGAGACCCAGTACTTC.

The chain is built from TRBV6-5 and TRBJ2-3; D uncertain. The germline CDR1 and CDR2 sequences are MNHEY and SVGAGI. The CDR3 length is 15 residues. Trimming took 0 bases from V and 2 from J, leaving 9 bases between them. The CDR3 DNA sequence: TGTGCCAGCAGTTACTCGAAACAGTACACAGATACGCAGTATTTT. Translated: CASSYSKQYTDTQYF.

The chain carries TRBV5-4 and TRBJ2-7; 9 bases agree with TRBD2. V shed 0 bases and J 6 bases; nucleotides not matched to a gene: 7. The CDR3 is 15 amino acids. The germline gives CDR1 SGHNT, CDR2 YYREEE (reference sequence). The CDR3 sequence: CASSLAGLAPGEQYF. DNA of the CDR3: TGTGCCAGCAGCTTGGCGGGACTAGCCCCTGGCGAGCAGTACTTC.

The gene calls are TRBV4-3 and TRBJ2-7; 12 positions match TRBD2. Germline-derived CDR1 and CDR2 are LGHNA and YSLEER. The CDR3 sequence is 16 residues long. After removal of 4 bases from V and 6 bases from J, the junction contained 10 bases not matched to a gene. The CDR3 DNA sequence: TGCGCCAGCAGCCTGAGCGTGGGACTAGCGGGTCCCGAGCAGTACTTC. It is translated as CASSLSVGLAGPEQYF.

The CDR3 reads CASSVRDYYNEQFF. The CDR3 DNA follows: TGTGCCAGCAGCGTCCGGGATTACTACAATGAGCAGTTCTTC. The rearrangement links TRBV9 to TRBJ2-1; TRBD2 is a possible D gene (5 bases). CDR3 size: 14 residues. With 2 bases removed from V and 3 bases from J, the gap between germline ends came to 9 bases. Germline-derived CDR1 and CDR2 are SGDLS and YYNGEE.

The V call is TRBV9, the J call TRBJ2-3; D gene unclear. The length of the CDR3 is 13 residues. Germline loops: CDR1 SGDLS, CDR2 YYNGEE. V lost 1 base to trimming and J lost 6 bases, with 9 bases between them. CDR3 region: CASSVSRPDTQYF. The DNA for the CDR3 is TGTGCCAGCAGCGTAAGCCGTCCGGATACGCAGTATTTT.

The rearrangement uses TRBV7-9 and TRBJ1-1; perhaps TRBD1 as D (6 bases). Trimming shortened V by 2 bases and J by 5 bases, and 12 bases separated the two germline ends. Germline V lookup: CDR1 SEHNR, CDR2 FQNEAQ (reference sequence). The CDR3 runs 14 residues. The CDR3 nucleotides are TGTGCCAGCAGCTTAAACAGGGCCGGGACTGAAGCTTTCTTT. Protein sequence: CASSLNRAGTEAFF.

The gene calls are TRBV4-2 and TRBJ2-5, with D maybe TRBD2 (5 bases). The CDR3 extends over 14 amino acids. Trimming removed 0 bases from V and 3 bases from J, with 8 bases in between. Germline V gene sequence: CDR1 LGHNA, CDR2 YNFKEQ. CDR3 sequence: CASSQDRTEETQYF. The CDR3 DNA sequence: TGTGCCAGCAGCCAAGATCGGACTGAAGAGACCCAGTACTTC.